The 28 T cell receptor beta chains below all came from one sample that was sequenced in a study of CXCR3-negative and CXCR3-positive naive CD8 T cells. The study made its TRB cDNA libraries by 5' RACE, adding UMI labels. With the 5' RACE reads reprocessed, TCRdb shows one record per CDR3 protein and no DNA. The repertoire table contains roughly 48,000 distinct CDR3 sequences. Sequencing was performed on memory CD8+ T cells from blood. The receptor source for this set is a human donor in good health. Some clones in this sample may be carry-over from other donors' samples.

The gene calls are TRBV3-1 and TRBJ2-2. Germline CDR1 reads LGHDT; CDR2 reads YNNKEL (reference sequence). This CDR3 comprises 14 residues. The CDR3 here is CASSGDLEPGELFF.

This chain connects TRBV5-4 to TRBJ2-2; TCRdb returns TRBD1, unconfirmable since there is no DNA. CDR3 length: 20 residues. Germline assignment: CDR1 SGHNT and CDR2 YYREEE (reference sequence). The chain's CDR3 is CASSLRAGQGARGDTGELFF. The variable domain in full, completed from reference TRBV5-4 and TRBJ2-2, reads ETGVTQSPTHLIKTRGQQVTLRCSSQSGHNTVSWYQQALGQGPQFIFQYYREEENGRGNFPPRFSGLQFPNYSSELNVNALELDDSALYLCASSLRAGQGARGDTGELFFGEGSRLTVL.

The chain couples TRBV6-6 to TRBJ2-3; TCRdb's D call, TRBD1, is unchecked because there is no DNA. The CDR3 loop spans 14 amino acids. In germline, CDR1 is MNHNY, CDR2 SVGAGI (reference sequence). The CDR3 sequence: CDSSRPRGPGTQYF.

This chain joins TRBV27 and TRBJ2-1; TCRdb picks TRBD2, but there is no DNA to check that call. Germline CDR1 is MNHEY and CDR2 is SMNVEV (reference sequence). The CDR3 contains 13 residues. CDR3 loop: CATLDYLHNEQFF.

The chain carries TRBV10-3 and TRBJ1-1. The CDR3 covers 13 residues. CDR1 and CDR2 (germline): ENHRY, SYGVKD. This chain's CDR3 is CATVGEGSTEAFF.

This rearrangement joins TRBV3-1 to TRBJ2-3; TCRdb gives TRBD2 as the D gene, but with no DNA this cannot be confirmed. The germline V gene encodes CDR1 LGHDT and CDR2 YNNKEL (reference sequence). The CDR3 spans 19 residues. The CDR3 sequence: CASSPPRTSGGANQDTQYF.

The V call is TRBV15, the J call TRBJ2-1; the TCRdb D gene call, TRBD1, has no DNA to confirm it. Germline V gene lookup returns CDR1 LNHNV and CDR2 YYDKDF (reference sequence). This CDR3 comprises 16 residues. The CDR3 is CATSRVKTGQNNEQFF. The full variable domain, its missing parts supplied by reference TRBV15 and TRBJ2-1, is DAMVIQNPRYQVTQFGKPVTLSCSQTLNHNVMYWYQQKSSQAPKLLFHYYDKDFNNEADTPDNFQSRRPNTSFCFLDIRSPGLGDTAMYLCATSRVKTGQNNEQFFGPGTRLTVL.

The CDR3 reads CASSVRNTGELFF. The chain joins TRBV12-3 or TRBV12-4 to TRBJ2-2. The CDR3 runs to 13 residues.

This rearrangement joins TRBV6-5 to TRBJ2-7; the TCRdb D gene call, TRBD1, has no DNA to confirm it. The V gene's germline CDR1 is MNHEY and CDR2 SVGAGI. The CDR3 spans 13 residues. The CDR3 loop reads CASSPGSSYEQYF.

This chain joins TRBV2 and TRBJ2-1; TCRdb lists TRBD1, though no DNA is available to test this call. Germline V CDR1 and CDR2: SNHLY, FYNNEI. CDR3 size: 16 residues. CDR3: CASSEEIGGPYNEQFF.

V and J are TRBV24-1 and TRBJ2-2; the TCRdb call, TRBD1, lacks DNA for checking. Germline V CDR1 and CDR2: KGHDR, SFDVKD. The CDR3 consists of 19 residues. The chain's CDR3 is CATSDVTGAILSNTGELFF.

The genes are TRBV29-1 and TRBJ1-2. Per the germline V gene, CDR1 is SQVTM and CDR2 is ANQGSEA. The CDR3 consists of 13 residues. This chain's CDR3 is CSVDFMGRVDYTF.

This chain joins TRBV20-1 and TRBJ1-1; TCRdb picks TRBD1, but there is no DNA to check that call. CDR1 is DFQATT and CDR2 is SNEGSKA in the germline V gene (reference sequence). The CDR3 contains 16 residues. The CDR3 protein is CSARAWDRGMNTEAFF.

This chain joins TRBV28 and TRBJ2-1; TCRdb's D call of TRBD2 is untestable without DNA. CDR3 size: 14 residues. Germline lookup yields CDR1 MDHEN and CDR2 SYDVKM. The CDR3 reads CASSQTSGGREQFF.

The rearrangement joins TRBV20-1 to TRBJ1-2; with no DNA, the TCRdb D assignment of TRBD1 cannot be verified. The CDR3 is 13 amino acids. Germline lookup yields CDR1 DFQATT and CDR2 SNEGSKA (reference sequence). CDR3 protein: CSVRTGGLYGYTF.

The chain's CDR3 is CASSPGQGGSNYGYTF. V and J are TRBV9 and TRBJ1-2. This CDR3 has 16 amino acids. Germline V gene data show CDR1 as SGDLS and CDR2 as YYNGEE.

V is TRBV6-2 or TRBV6-3 and J is TRBJ2-1; TCRdb selects TRBD2, and the lack of DNA leaves this call unchecked. The germline V gene encodes CDR1 MNHEY and CDR2 SVGEGT. CDR3 length: 17 residues. The CDR3: CASGLFRSGNSYNEQFF.

The chain uses TRBV27 and TRBJ2-7. The CDR3 totals 14 residues. The V gene's germline CDR1 is MNHEY and CDR2 SMNVEV (reference sequence). The CDR3 sequence: CASSLVQGSSEQYF.

V is TRBV18 and J is TRBJ2-2. The germline V gene has CDR1 KGHSH and CDR2 LQKENI. The CDR3 contains 16 residues. CDR3 protein: CASSPRDEMNTGELFF.

The rearrangement uses TRBV10-3 and TRBJ2-7; TCRdb picks TRBD1, but there is no DNA to check that call. The germline gives CDR1 ENHRY, CDR2 SYGVKD. The CDR3 consists of 13 residues. CDR3 in amino acids: CAISGDSSYEQYF.

This chain connects TRBV29-1 to TRBJ1-5; as DNA is missing, the TRBD1 call by TCRdb cannot be tested. Germline lookup yields CDR1 SQVTM and CDR2 ANQGSEA. CDR3 length: 15 amino acids. This CDR3 reads CSVVISLGPGEPQHF.

The chain is built from TRBV7-9 and TRBJ1-1. The CDR3 loop spans 12 amino acids. Germline V CDR1 and CDR2: SEHNR, FQNEAQ (reference sequence). This CDR3 reads CASSPGLAEAFF. Variable domain in full (rest from reference TRBV7-9 and TRBJ1-1): DTGVSQNPRHKITKRGQNVTFRCDPISEHNRLYWYRQTLGQGPEFLTYFQNEAQLEKSRLLSDRFSAERPKGSFSTLEIQRTEQGDSAMYLCASSPGLAEAFFGQGTRLTVV.

The rearrangement joins TRBV7-9 to TRBJ2-7. Germline V gene lookup returns CDR1 SEHNR and CDR2 FQNEAQ (reference sequence). The CDR3 is 15 residues long. The CDR3 protein is CASSGGTAISYEQYF. The entire variable domain, with the rest obtained from reference TRBV7-9 and TRBJ2-7, is as follows: DTGVSQNPRHKITKRGQNVTFRCDPISEHNRLYWYRQTLGQGPEFLTYFQNEAQLEKSRLLSDRFSAERPKGSFSTLEIQRTEQGDSAMYLCASSGGTAISYEQYFGPGTRLTVT.

The V gene is TRBV27, the J gene TRBJ1-1. Germline V CDR1 and CDR2: MNHEY, SMNVEV (reference sequence). There are 13 residues in the CDR3. The CDR3 sequence: CASSTTGGAEAFF.

The chain carries TRBV29-1 and TRBJ2-1; TCRdb indicates TRBD2, and absent DNA this call remains unverified. In germline, CDR1 is SQVTM, CDR2 ANQGSEA. CDR3 length equals 15 residues. This CDR3 reads CSVDSRESSYNEQFF.

The chain is built from TRBV7-2 and TRBJ1-1; TCRdb reports TRBD1, a call that lacks DNA to check it against. CDR3 length equals 14 residues. The germline V gene has CDR1 SGHTA and CDR2 FQGNSA. The CDR3 loop reads CASSQTGGIGEAFF.

The CDR3 sequence: CASPGGDSPNEQFF. The chain employs TRBV2 and TRBJ2-1; the TCRdb D gene call, TRBD1, has no DNA to confirm it. Per the germline V gene, CDR1 is SNHLY and CDR2 is FYNNEI. This CDR3 is 14 amino acids long.

V usage is TRBV5-1 and J usage is TRBJ2-2. Germline CDR1 is SGHRS and CDR2 is YFSETQ. The CDR3 covers 14 residues. The CDR3 loop is CASSLVAETGELFF.